This T cell receptor (beta chain) originates from a study of T cell changes during pregnancy in multiple sclerosis. Clones were sequenced by immunoSEQ multiplex PCR, and TCRdb holds only the in-frame ones, with some missing. Of around 72,000 clones in the sample, around nine tenths are singletons; the top ten hold approximately 2.1%. The CDR3 has 13 amino acids. V gave up 5 bases and J gave up 0 bases; unmatched junction bases: 1. Germline values: CDR1 SGHAT, CDR2 FQDESV (reference sequence). This clone is a singleton in its sample. This clonotype was sampled from a female donor in good health, enrolled as a control in a pregnancy study. Here the sequenced sample was peripheral blood, taken in the second trimester of pregnancy. The chain combines TRBV11-1 with TRBJ2-7; 7 nucleotides match TRBD1. DNA of the CDR3: TGTGCCAGCAGCCGGACAGGCTCCTACGAGCAGTACTTC. The encoded protein is CASSRTGSYEQYF.